The present T cell receptor (beta chain) was sequenced within a study of CD8 T cells in Susac syndrome (dated 2019 in TCRdb). Background on the whole study: Whether CD8+ T cell activation and differentiation in Susac syndrome was antigen driven was tested using repertoire sequencing. CD8+ T cell repertoire clonality was compared between 12 healthy donors, approximately 14 Susac syndrome patients and fewer than 19 multiple sclerosis patients.

Peripheral blood CD8+ and CD4+ T cells from healthy donors, Susac syndrome patients and multiple sclerosis patients were profiled using high-throughput TCR beta sequencing. The multiple sclerosis controls were treatment-naive patients whose relapsing-remitting disease, either stable or active, fulfilled the revised McDonald criteria. Bulk CD8+ and CD4+ T cells were purified by magnetic negative isolation, whereas CD8+ TEMRA cells were enriched by FACS. Blood was collected in EDTA tubes and processed within 24 hours, with PBMCs isolated through density gradient centrifugation. PBMCs intended for TCR sequencing were cryopreserved in liquid nitrogen and thawed later in a water bath at 37 degrees C. The sorted or isolated CD4+, CD8+ and CD8+ TEMRA cells reached a purity of at least 90%. The paper's findings and limits, for the study overall: The TCR sequencing and HLA analysis was acknowledged to have included a relatively small number of individuals.

Worth noting for this clonotype: What antigen it recognizes has not been identified. Base qualities were left out, and no much larger clone turns up one base away.

RNA was extracted using the RNeasy kit, and about 0.45 to 1 ug of the RNA was reverse transcribed with random hexamers. TCR beta CDR3 regions were amplified with the immunoSEQ multiplex PCR assay covering 54 Vbeta and 13 Jbeta segments. Bias from PCR amplification was corrected by using a synthetic template baseline for primer optimization and for computational correction. As for the authors' bioinformatics: Reads were annotated to V, D and J genes per IMGT and analyzed with immunoSEQ Analyzer, keeping only productive sequences. Clonality was calculated as one minus the Shannon entropy normalized by log2 of the number of productive unique sequences. For each patient and control, public and private clones were evaluated among the 100 most prevalent clones. Clones were defined as Susac-specific if absent from the healthy and MS cohorts, from approximately 1,100 published viral clones and from other ImmuneACCESS disease sequences. TCRdb took the public reads, trimmed them with fastp at Q25, ran MiXCR for clone calling and kept in-frame beta chains. Identical CDR3 proteins give one entry, which carries the most common genes and DNA. The V and J calls were not made by the authors but by TCRdb's processing. The sample table lists around 140,000 distinct CDR3 sequences, 80% to 85% of them with a count of one. The leading ten clones occupy approximately 0.51% of the sample.

The germline V gene (reference sequence) specifies LNHDA as CDR1 and SQIVND as CDR2. The germline V end is reduced by 7 bases and the J end by 7 bases; junction bases left unmatched: 8. Spanning cysteine to phenylalanine, the CDR3 consists of 14 amino acids. Kept here is only the CDR3 DNA, which spans 42 bases and is read in frame from base 1. This chain joins TRBV19 to TRBJ1-4; the junction holds 8 bases that match TRBD1. The sequenced sample was CD8+ T cells from PBMCs. The receptor was derived from a human donor with multiple sclerosis. CDR3 loop: CASKPRDRREKLFF. The sequenced DNA: TGTGCCAGTAAACCCCGGGACAGGCGTGAAAAACTGTTTTTT.